What follows are 7 T cell receptor beta chains derived from one specimen sequenced in a study of a mutant IDH1 vaccine in newly diagnosed glioma. Sample time point: week 47, end of study. Topical imiquimod was applied with each vaccine dose, which held 300 ug of mutant IDH1 20-mer peptide. No antigen is known for these receptors. Method: immunoSEQ multiplex PCR; TCRdb's copy keeps in-frame clones and lacks some. The sample lists 30,000 to 40,000 clones, roughly 87% occurring once. The sequencing here drew on PBMCs, taken from a glioma patient whose treatment included an IDH1 peptide vaccine. Receptor source: a man between 40 and 49 years old with glioma.

The chain is built from TRBV7-9 and TRBJ1-2; D gene unclear. Germline V gene data show CDR1 as SEHNR and CDR2 as FQNEAQ (reference sequence). Trimming left V 5 bases short and J 14 bases short, with 9 bases between. The CDR3 is made up of 9 amino acids. The CDR3 here is CASSPPPTF. The CDR3 DNA reads as TGTGCCAGCAGCCCCCCCCCAACCTTC.

The rearrangement links TRBV29-1 to TRBJ2-5, with 7 positions matching TRBD2. The trim removed 6 bases at V and 4 bases at J, leaving 11 bases unmatched. The CDR3 spans 14 residues. Germline CDR1 reads SQVTM; CDR2 reads ANQGSEA. The CDR3 loop reads CSVLGTTPRETQYF. In nucleotides, the CDR3 is TGCAGCGTCCTCGGGACTACGCCTAGAGAGACCCAGTACTTC.

The gene calls are TRBV5-6 and TRBJ1-6, with 7 bases identical to TRBD1. The CDR3 is 17 amino acids. V lost 4 bases to trimming and J lost 1 base; unmatched junction nucleotides: 8. Per the germline V gene, CDR1 is SGHDT and CDR2 is YYEEEE. This chain's CDR3 is CASSPGQAGSYNSPLHF. The CDR3 nucleotides read TGTGCCAGCAGCCCAGGACAGGCGGGATCCTATAATTCACCCCTCCACTTT.

V is TRBV28 and J is TRBJ2-3, with 8 nucleotides matching TRBD2. The CDR3 extends over 18 amino acids. The V gene's germline CDR1 is MDHEN and CDR2 SYDVKM. V shed 5 bases, J shed 1 base, and the junction held 14 bases outside the gene matches. This CDR3 reads CASSPFGGRIPGTDTQYF. The DNA for the CDR3 is TGTGCCAGCAGTCCCTTCGGCGGGAGGATCCCGGGCACAGATACGCAGTATTTT.

The rearrangement uses TRBV7-2 and TRBJ1-5; no reliable D call. V gave up 5 bases and J gave up 6 bases, with 23 bases separating them. The germline gives CDR1 SGHTA, CDR2 FQGNSA. The CDR3 is made up of 17 amino acids. The CDR3 nucleotides read TGTGCCAGCAGCCCCCCGGTCGGAGGTCTAGGCGGTCAGCCCCAGCATTTT. This sequence encodes CASSPPVGGLGGQPQHF.

The chain recombines TRBV10-3 with TRBJ1-6; a weak D match, TRBD1 (5 bases). Per the germline V gene, CDR1 is ENHRY and CDR2 is SYGVKD. V was clipped by 2 bases and J by 4 bases, with 9 bases between them. This CDR3 comprises 15 residues. CDR3 sequence: CAISEDSNYNSPLHF. The CDR3 nucleotides read TGTGCCATCAGTGAGGACAGCAATTATAATTCACCCCTCCACTTT.

The chain is built from TRBV6-6 and TRBJ1-4; D remains ambiguous. There are 15 residues in the CDR3. Trimming left V 2 bases short and J 2 bases short, with 9 bases between. Germline CDR1 MNHNY, CDR2 SVGAGI (reference sequence). CDR3 in amino acids: CASSYILRTNEKLFF. The CDR3 DNA reads as TGTGCCAGCAGTTACATTTTGAGGACTAATGAAAAACTGTTTTTT.